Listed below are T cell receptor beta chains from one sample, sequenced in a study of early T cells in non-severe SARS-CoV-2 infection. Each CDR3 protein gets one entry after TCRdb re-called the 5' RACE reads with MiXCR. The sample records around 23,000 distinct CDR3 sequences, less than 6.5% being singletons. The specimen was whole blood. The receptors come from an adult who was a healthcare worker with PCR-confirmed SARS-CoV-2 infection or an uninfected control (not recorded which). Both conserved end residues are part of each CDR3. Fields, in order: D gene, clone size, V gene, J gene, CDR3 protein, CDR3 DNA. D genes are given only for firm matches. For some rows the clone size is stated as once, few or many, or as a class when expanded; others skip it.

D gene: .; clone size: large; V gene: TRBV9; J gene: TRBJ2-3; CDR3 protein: CASSDQTDTQYF; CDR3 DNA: TGTGCCAGCAGCGACCAGACGGATACGCAGTATTTT
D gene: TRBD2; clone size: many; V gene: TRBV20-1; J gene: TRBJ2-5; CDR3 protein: CSARDPGSGRETQYF; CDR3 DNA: TGCAGTGCTAGAGATCCCGGAAGCGGGAGGGAGACCCAGTACTTC
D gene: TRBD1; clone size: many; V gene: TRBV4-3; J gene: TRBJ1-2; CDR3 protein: CASSQGGTGGYDGYTF; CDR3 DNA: TGCGCCAGCAGCCAAGGGGGGACAGGGGGCTACGATGGCTACACCTTC
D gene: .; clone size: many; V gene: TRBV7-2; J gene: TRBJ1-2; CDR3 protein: CASSLPVFNYGYTF; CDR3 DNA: TGTGCCAGCAGCCTCCCGGTCTTTAACTATGGCTACACCTTC
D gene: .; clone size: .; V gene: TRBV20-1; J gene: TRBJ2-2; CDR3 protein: CSAGESYNTGELFF; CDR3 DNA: TGCAGTGCTGGGGAATCTTACAACACCGGGGAGCTGTTTTTT
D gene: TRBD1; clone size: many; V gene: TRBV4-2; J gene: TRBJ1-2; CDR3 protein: CASSQQQGDYGYTF; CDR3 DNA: TGTGCCAGCAGCCAACAACAGGGGGACTATGGCTACACCTTC
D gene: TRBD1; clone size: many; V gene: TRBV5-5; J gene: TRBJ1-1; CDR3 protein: CASSARQGDSAEAFF; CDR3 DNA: TGTGCCAGCAGCGCACGACAGGGGGATTCGGCTGAAGCTTTCTTT
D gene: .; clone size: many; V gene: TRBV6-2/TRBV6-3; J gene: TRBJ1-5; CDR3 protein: CASSYLYSPGNNQPQHF; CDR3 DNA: TGTGCCAGCAGTTACTTATATTCCCCAGGCAACAATCAGCCCCAGCATTTT
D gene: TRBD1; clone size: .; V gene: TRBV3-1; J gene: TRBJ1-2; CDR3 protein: CASSHTDRVQGYTF; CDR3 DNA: TGTGCCAGCAGCCACACTGACAGGGTCCAGGGCTACACCTTC
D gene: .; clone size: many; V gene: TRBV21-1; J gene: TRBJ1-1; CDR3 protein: CASSKPQGNTEAFF; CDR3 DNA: TGTGCCAGCAGCAAACCACAGGGGAACACTGAAGCTTTCTTT
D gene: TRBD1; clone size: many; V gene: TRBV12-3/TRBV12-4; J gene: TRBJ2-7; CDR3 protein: CASSNLPGQNIYEQYF; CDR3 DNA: TGTGCCAGCAGCAACCTTCCGGGACAGAACATTTACGAGCAGTACTTC
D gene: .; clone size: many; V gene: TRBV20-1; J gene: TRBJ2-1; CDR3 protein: CSAGGSVSYNEQFF; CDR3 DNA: TGCAGTGCAGGGGGGTCGGTCTCCTACAATGAGCAGTTCTTC
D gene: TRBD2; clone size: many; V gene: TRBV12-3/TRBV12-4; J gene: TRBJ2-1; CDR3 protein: CASRRAGVGYNEQFF; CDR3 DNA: TGTGCCAGCCGGCGAGCGGGAGTGGGCTACAATGAGCAGTTCTTC
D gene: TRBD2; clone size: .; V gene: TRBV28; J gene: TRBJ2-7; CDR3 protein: CASSSGSSYEQYF; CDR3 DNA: TGTGCCAGTTCTAGCGGGAGTTCCTACGAGCAGTACTTC
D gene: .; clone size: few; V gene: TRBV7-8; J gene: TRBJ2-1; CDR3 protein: CASSSHNEQFF; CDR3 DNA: TGTGCCAGCAGCTCCCACAATGAGCAGTTCTTC